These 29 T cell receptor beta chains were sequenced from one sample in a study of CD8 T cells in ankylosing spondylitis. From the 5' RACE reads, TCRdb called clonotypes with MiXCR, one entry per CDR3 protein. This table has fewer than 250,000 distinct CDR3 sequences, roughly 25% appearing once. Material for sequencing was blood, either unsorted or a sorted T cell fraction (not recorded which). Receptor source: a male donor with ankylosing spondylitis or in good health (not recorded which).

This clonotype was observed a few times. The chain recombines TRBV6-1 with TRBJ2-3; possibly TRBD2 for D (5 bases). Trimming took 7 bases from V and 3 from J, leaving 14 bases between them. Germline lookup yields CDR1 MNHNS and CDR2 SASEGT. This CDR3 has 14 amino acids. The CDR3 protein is CASKASWGTDTQYF. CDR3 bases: TGTGCCAGCAAGGCTAGCTGGGGTACAGATACGCAGTATTTT.

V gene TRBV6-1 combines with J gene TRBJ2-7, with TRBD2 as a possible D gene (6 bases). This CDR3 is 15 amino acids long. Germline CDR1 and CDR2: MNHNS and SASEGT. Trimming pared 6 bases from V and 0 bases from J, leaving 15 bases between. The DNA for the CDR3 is TGTGCCAGCAGGAGAGAAGGCGGGAACTCCTACGAGCAGTACTTC. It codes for CASRREGGNSYEQYF.

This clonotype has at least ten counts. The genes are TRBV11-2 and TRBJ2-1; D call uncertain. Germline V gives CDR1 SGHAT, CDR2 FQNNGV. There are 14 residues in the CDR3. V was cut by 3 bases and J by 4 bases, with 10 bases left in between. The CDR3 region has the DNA TGTGCCAGCAGCTTGGGTGGGAAGTACAATGAGCAGTTCTTC. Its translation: CASSLGGKYNEQFF.

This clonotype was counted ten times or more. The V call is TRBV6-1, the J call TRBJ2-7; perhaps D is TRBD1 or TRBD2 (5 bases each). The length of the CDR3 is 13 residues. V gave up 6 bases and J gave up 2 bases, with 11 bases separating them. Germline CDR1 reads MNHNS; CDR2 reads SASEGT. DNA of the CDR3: TGTGCCAGCAGCCAGGGAGCCCCCTACGAGCAGTACTTC. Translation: CASSQGAPYEQYF.

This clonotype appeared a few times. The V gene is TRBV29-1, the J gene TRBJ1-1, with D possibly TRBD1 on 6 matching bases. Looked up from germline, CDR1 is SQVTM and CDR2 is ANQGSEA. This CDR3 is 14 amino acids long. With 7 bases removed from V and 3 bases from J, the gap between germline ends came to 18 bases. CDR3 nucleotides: TGCAGCGCTCGCCGGGGGGGCGCCGACACTGAAGCTTTCTTT. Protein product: CSARRGGADTEAFF. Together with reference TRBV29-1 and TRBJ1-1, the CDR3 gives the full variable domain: SAVISQKPSRDICQRGTSLTIQCQVDSQVTMMFWYRQQPGQSLTLIATANQGSEATYESGFVIDKFPISRPNLTFSTLTVSNMSPEDSSIYLCSARRGGADTEAFFGQGTRLTVV.

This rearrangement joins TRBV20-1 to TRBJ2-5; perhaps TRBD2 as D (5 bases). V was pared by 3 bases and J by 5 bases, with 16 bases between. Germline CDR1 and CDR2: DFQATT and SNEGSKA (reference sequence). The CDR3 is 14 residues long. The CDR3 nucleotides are TGCAGTGCTAGGAGCAGCGGCCCGGGCGAGACCCAGTACTTC. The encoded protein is CSARSSGPGETQYF.

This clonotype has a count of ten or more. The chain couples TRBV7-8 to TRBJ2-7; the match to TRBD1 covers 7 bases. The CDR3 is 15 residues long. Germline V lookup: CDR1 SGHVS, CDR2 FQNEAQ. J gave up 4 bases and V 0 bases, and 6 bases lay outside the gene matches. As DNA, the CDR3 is TGTGCCAGCAGCTTAGCGGTAGGGGGCAAGTACGAGCAGTACTTC. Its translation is CASSLAVGGKYEQYF. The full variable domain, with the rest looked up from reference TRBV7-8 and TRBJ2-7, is GAGVSQSPRYKVAKRGQDVALRCDPISGHVSLFWYQQALGQGPEFLTYFQNEAQLDKSGLPSDRFFAERPEGSVSTLKIQRTQQEDSAVYLCASSLAVGGKYEQYFGPGTRLTVT.

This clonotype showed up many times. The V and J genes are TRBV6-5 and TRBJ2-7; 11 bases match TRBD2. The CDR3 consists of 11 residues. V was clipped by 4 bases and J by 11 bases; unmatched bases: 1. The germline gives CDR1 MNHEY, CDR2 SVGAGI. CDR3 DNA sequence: TGTGCCAGCAGTTTGGGACTAGCGGAGTACTTC. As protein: CASSLGLAEYF.

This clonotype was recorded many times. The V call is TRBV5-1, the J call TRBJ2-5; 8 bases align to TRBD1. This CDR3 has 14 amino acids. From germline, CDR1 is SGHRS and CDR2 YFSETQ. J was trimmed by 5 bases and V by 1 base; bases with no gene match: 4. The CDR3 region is CASSLTGGVETQYF. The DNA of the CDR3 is TGCGCCAGCAGCTTGACAGGGGGAGTTGAGACCCAGTACTTC.

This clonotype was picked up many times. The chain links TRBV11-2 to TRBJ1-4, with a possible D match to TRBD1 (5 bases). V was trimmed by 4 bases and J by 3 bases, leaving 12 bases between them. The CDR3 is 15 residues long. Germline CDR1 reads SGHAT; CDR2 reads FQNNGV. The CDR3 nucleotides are TGTGCCAGCAGCTCGAGGGGTATCGCTAATGAAAAACTGTTTTTT. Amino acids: CASSSRGIANEKLFF.

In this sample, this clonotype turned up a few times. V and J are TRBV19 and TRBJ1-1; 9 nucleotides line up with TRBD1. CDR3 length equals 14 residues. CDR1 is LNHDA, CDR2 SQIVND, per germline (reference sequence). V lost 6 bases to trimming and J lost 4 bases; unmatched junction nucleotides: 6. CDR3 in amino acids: CASRRGQGSTEAFF. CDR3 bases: TGTGCCAGTAGAAGAGGACAGGGGAGCACTGAAGCTTTCTTT.

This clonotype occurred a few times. CDR3 sequence: CASSRGGRETQYF. CDR3 coding DNA: TGTGCCAGCAGCCGAGGGGGCCGAGAGACCCAGTACTTC. The chain links TRBV7-3 to TRBJ2-5; 7 nucleotides line up with TRBD1. V lost 5 bases, J lost 4 bases, and 4 bases stayed unmatched. Germline V gene lookup returns CDR1 SGHTA and CDR2 FQGTGA. The CDR3 is 13 residues long.

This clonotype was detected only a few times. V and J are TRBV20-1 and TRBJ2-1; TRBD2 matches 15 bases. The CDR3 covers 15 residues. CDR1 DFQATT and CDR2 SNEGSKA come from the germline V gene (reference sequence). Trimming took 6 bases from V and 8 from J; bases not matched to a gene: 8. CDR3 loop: CSALPGTSGRHEQFF. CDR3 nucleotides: TGCAGTGCCCTACCCGGGACTAGCGGGAGGCATGAGCAGTTCTTC.

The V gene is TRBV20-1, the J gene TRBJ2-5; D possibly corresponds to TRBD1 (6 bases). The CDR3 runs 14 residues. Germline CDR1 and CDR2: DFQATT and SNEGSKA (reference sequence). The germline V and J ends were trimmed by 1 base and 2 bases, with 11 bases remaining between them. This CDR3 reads CSARVGTTQETQYF. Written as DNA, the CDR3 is TGCAGTGCTAGAGTTGGGACAACTCAAGAGACCCAGTACTTC.

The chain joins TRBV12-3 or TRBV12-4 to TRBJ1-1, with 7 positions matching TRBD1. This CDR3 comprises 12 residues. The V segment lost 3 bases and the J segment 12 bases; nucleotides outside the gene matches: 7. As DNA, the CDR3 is TGTGCCAGCAGTTTTACTTGGGACAGATCTTTCTTT. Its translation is CASSFTWDRSFF.

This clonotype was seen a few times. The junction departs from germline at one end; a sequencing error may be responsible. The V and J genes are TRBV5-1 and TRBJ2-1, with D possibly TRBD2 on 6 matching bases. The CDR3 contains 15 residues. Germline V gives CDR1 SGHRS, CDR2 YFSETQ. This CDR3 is CASSRDGDSSNEQFF. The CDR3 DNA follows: TGCGCCAGCAGCCGGGACGGGGACTCCTCCAATGAGCAGTTCTTC.

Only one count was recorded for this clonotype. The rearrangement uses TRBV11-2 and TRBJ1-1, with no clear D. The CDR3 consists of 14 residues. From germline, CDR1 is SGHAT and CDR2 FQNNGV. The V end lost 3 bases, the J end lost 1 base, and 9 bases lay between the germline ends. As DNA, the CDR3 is TGTGCCAGCAGCTTCGGTTCCGCGAACACTGAAGCTTTCTTT. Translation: CASSFGSANTEAFF.

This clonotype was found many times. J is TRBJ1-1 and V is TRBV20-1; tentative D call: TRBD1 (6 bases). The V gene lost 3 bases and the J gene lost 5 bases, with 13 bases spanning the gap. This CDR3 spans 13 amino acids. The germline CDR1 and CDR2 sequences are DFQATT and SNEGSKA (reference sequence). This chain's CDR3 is CSAREGGVTEAFF. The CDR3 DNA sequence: TGCAGTGCTAGGGAGGGGGGGGTAACTGAAGCTTTCTTT.

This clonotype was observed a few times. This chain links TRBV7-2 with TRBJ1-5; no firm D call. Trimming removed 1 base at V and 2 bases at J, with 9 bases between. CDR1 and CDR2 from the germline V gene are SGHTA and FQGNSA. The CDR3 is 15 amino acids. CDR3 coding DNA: TGTGCCAGCAGCTTAGGGGATCTTGGCAATCAGCCCCAGCATTTT. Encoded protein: CASSLGDLGNQPQHF.

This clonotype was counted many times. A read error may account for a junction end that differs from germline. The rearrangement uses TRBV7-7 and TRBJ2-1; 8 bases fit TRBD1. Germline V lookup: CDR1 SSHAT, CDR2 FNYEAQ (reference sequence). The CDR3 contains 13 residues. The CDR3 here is CASSPRTGYEQFF. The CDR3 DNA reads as TGTGCTAGCAGCCCCCGGACAGGGTATGAGCAGTTCTTC.

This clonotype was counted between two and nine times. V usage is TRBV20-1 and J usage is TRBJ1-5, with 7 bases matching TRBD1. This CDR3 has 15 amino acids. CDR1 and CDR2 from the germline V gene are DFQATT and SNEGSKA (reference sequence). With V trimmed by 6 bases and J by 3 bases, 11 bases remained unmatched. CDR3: CSASEMGQFNQPQHF. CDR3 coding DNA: TGCAGTGCCTCTGAGATGGGACAGTTCAATCAGCCCCAGCATTTT.

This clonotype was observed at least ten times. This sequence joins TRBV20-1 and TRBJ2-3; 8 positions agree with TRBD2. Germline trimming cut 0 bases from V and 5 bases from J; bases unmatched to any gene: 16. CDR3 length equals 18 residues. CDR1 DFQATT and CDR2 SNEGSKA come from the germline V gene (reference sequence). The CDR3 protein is CSARESGVAGGGLDTQYF. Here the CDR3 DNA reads TGCAGTGCTAGAGAATCTGGTGTGGCGGGAGGAGGACTAGATACGCAGTATTTT.

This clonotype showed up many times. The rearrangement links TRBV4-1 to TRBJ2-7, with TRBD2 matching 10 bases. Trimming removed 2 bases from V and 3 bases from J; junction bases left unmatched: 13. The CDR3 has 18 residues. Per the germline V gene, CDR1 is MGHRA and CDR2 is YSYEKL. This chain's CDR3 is CASSQSGTSDTSLYEQYF. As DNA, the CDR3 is TGCGCCAGCAGCCAATCCGGGACTAGCGACACATCCCTCTACGAGCAGTACTTC.

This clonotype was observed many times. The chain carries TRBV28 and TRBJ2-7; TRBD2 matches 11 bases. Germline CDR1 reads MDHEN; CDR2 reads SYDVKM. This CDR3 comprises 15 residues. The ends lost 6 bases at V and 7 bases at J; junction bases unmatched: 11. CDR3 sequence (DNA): TGTGCCAGCAGCCCCGTAGCGGGAGGGCCTCAGGAGCAGTACTTC. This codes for CASSPVAGGPQEQYF.

CDR3 nucleotide sequence: TGCGCCAGCAGTGGCACAGGGGGCTTATCCTACGAGCAGTACTTC. Protein: CASSGTGGLSYEQYF. V usage is TRBV10-2 and J usage is TRBJ2-7, with TRBD1 identical over 9 bases. The germline V gene has CDR1 WSHSY and CDR2 SAAADI. The CDR3 spans 15 residues. V lost 4 bases, J lost 1 base, and 5 bases stayed unmatched.

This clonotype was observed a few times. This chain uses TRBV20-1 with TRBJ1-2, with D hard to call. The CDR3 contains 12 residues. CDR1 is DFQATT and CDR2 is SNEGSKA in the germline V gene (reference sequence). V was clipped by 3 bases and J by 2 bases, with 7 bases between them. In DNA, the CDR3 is TGCAGTGCTAGGGAAGAGAACTATGGCTACACCTTC. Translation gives CSAREENYGYTF.

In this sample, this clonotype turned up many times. The CDR3 region has the DNA TGTGCCAGCAGCTTGGGGGGAGGACAGTTCACAGATACGCAGTATTTT. It specifies CASSLGGGQFTDTQYF. This chain links TRBV5-4 with TRBJ2-3, with D perhaps TRBD1 or TRBD2 (6 bases each). CDR1 is SGHNT, CDR2 YYREEE, per germline (reference sequence). The CDR3 runs 16 residues. The germline V and J ends were trimmed by 0 bases and 2 bases, with 13 bases remaining between them.

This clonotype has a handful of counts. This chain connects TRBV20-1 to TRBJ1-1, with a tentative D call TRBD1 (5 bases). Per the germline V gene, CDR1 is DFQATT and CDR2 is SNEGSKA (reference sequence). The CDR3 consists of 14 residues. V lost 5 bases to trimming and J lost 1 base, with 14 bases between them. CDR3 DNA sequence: TGCAGTGCTCATCCGGGACGGTCGAACACTGAAGCTTTCTTT. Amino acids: CSAHPGRSNTEAFF.

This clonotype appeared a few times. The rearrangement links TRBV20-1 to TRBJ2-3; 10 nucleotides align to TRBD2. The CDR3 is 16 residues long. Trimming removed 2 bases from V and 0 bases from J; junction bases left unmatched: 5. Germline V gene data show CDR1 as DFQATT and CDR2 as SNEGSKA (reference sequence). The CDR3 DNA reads TGCAGTGCTAGAAGCACTAGCGGGACTAGCACAGATACGCAGTATTTT. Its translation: CSARSTSGTSTDTQYF.